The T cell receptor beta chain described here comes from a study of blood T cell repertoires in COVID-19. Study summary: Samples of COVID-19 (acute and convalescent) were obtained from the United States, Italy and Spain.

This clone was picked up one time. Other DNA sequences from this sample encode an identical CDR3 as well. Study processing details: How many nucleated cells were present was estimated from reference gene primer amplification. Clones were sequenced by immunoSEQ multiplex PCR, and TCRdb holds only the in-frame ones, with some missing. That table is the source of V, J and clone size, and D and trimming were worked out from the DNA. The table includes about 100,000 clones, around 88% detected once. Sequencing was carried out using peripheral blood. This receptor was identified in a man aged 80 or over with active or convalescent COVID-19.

The CDR3 protein is CATSGGLAGIYEQYF. CDR3 in DNA: TGTGCCACCAGCGGGGGACTAGCGGGCATCTACGAGCAGTACTTC. This chain joins TRBV15 and TRBJ2-7, with TRBD2 identical over 12 bases. Germline V gene data show CDR1 as LNHNV and CDR2 as YYDKDF (reference sequence). This CDR3 has 15 residues. Trimming removed 5 bases from V and 3 bases from J; junction bases left unmatched: 5.